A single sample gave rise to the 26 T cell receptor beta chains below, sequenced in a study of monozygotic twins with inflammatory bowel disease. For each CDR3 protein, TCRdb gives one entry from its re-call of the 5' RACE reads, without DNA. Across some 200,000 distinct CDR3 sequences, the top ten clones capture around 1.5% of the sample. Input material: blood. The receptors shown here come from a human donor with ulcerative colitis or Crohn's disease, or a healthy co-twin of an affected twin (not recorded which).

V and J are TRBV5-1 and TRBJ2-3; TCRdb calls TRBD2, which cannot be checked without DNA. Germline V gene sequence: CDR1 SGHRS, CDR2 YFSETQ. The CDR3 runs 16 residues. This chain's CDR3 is CASSSPLGPSTDTQYF.

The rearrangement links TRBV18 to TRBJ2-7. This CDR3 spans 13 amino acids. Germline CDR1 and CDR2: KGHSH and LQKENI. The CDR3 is CASSPAGYDEQYF.

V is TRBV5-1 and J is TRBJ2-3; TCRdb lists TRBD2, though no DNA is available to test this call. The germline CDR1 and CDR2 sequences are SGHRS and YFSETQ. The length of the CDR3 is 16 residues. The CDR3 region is CASSAGTAGLASQQYF.

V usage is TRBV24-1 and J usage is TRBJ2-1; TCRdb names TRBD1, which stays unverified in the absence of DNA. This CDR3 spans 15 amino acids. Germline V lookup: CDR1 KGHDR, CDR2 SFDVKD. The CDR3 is CATSLPGQNRDEQFF.

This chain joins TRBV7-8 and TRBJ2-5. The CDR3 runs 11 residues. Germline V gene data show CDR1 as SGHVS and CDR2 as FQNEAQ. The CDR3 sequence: CASSLRQAQYF.

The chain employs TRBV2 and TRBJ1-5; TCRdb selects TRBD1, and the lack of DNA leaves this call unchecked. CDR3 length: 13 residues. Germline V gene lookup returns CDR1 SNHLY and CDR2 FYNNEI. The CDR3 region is CASSQGKEQPQHF. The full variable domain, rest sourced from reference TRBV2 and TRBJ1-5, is EPEVTQTPSHQVTQMGQEVILRCVPISNHLYFYWYRQILGQKVEFLVSFYNNEISEKSEIFDDQFSVERPDGSNFTLKIRSTKLEDSAMYFCASSQGKEQPQHFGDGTRLSIL.

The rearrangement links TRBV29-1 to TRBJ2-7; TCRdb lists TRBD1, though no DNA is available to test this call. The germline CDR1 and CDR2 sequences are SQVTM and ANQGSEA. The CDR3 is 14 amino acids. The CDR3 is CSVRRDRASYEQYF.

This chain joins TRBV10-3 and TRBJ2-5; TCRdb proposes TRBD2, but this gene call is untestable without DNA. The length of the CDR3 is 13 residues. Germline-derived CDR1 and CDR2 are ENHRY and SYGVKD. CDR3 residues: CATGQRGQETQYF.

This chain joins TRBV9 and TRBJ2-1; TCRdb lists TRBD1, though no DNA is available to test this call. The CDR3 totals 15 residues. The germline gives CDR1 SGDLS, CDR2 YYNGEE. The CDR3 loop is CASSLSGQAYNEQFF.

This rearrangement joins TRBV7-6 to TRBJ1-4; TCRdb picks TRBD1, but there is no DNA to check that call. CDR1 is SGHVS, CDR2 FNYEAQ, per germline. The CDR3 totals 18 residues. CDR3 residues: CASSPLVGARATNEKLFF.

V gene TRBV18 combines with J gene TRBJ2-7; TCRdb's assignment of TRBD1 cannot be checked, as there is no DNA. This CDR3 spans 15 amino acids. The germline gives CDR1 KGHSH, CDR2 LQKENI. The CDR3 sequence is CASRGLGGESYEQYF.

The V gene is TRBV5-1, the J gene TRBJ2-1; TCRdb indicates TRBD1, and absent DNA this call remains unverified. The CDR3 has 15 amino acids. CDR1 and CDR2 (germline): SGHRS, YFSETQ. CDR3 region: CASSFRSQGTDEQFF.

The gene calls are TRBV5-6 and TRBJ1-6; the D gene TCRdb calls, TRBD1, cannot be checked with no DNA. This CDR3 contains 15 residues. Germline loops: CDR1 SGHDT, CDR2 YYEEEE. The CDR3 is CASSLAGTGNSPLHF.

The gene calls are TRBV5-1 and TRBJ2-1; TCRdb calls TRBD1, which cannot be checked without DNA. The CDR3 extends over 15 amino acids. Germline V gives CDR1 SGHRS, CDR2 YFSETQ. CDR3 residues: CASSLIPDRRVEQFF.

Here the CDR3 reads CAAQGRSTDTQYF. This chain joins TRBV19 and TRBJ2-3; TCRdb lists TRBD1, though no DNA is available to test this call. The CDR3 is 13 residues long. Germline loops: CDR1 LNHDA, CDR2 SQIVND (reference sequence).

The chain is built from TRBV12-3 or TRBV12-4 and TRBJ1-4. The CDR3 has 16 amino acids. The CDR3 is CASSLAVLGGLGKLFF.

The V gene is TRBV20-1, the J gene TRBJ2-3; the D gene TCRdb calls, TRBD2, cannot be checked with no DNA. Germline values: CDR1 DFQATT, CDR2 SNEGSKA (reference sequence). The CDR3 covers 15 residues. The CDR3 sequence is CSASAQRGATDTQYF.

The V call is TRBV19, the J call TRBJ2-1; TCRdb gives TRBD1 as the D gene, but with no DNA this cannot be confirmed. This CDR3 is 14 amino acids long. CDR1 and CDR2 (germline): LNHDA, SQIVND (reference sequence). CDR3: CASSMGPGGNEQFF.

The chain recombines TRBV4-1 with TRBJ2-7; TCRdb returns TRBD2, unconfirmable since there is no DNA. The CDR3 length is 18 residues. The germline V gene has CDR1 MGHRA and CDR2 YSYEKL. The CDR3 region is CASSQKGWGTQSSYEQYF.

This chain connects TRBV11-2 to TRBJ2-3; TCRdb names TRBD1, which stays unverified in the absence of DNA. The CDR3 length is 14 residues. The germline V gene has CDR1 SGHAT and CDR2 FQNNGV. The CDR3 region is CASRQGQTTDTQYF.

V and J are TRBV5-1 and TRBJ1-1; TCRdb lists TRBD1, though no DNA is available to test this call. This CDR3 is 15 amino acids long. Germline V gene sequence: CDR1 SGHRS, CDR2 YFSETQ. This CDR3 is CASSLGLTGVTEAFF.

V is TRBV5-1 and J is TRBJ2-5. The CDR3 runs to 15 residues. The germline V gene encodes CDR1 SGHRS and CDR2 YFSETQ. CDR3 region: CASSLDIGDQETQYF.

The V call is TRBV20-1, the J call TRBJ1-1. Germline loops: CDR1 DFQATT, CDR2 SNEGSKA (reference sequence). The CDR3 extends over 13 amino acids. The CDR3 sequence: CSARRFGNTEAFF.

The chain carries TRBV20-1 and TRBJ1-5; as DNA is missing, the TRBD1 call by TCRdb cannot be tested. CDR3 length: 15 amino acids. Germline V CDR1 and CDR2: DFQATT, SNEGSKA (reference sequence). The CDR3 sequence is CSALVGQGGNQPQHF.

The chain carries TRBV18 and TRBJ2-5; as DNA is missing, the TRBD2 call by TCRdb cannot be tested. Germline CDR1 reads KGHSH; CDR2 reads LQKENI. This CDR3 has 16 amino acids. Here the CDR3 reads CASSFWGLAGEETQYF. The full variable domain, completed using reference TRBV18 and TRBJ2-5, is NAGVMQNPRHLVRRRGQEARLRCSPMKGHSHVYWYRQLPEEGLKFMVYLQKENIIDESGMPKERFSAEFPKEGPSILRIQQVVRGDSAAYFCASSFWGLAGEETQYFGPGTRLLVL.

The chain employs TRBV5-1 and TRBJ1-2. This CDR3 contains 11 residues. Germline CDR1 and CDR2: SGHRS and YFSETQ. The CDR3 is CASSPGYGYTF.